The following is a T cell receptor (beta chain) sequence with its context. Its target is not known. This sample stems from a study of cytomegalovirus exposure and HLA in healthy donors. Findings of the study overall: In an earlier analysis, productive rearrangement rates for most beta V segments clustered near 87% or 30%. Follow-up analysis later connected one missense variant in DCLRE1C with trimming of TCR beta V- and J-genes.

This CDR3 is built from 15 residues. Germline V CDR1 and CDR2: SGHRS, YFSETQ. With 1 base clipped from V and 1 base from J, the junction kept 4 bases outside the gene matches. Use of 60 Vbeta and 13 Jbeta primers characterized the PCR. TCRdb's table, derived via immunoSEQ multiplex PCR, lists solely in-frame clones and lacks some. The top ten clones hold about 7% of a sample with approximately 130,000 clones, about 85% of them seen once. This chain uses TRBV5-1 with TRBJ1-1, with 7 bases matching TRBD1. This receptor was identified in a woman aged 25 to 39 in good health and CMV-seropositive. Sequenced input: PBMCs. CDR3 sequence: CASSLLTGTNTEAFF. As DNA, the CDR3 is TGCGCCAGCAGCTTGTTGACAGGGACGAACACTGAAGCTTTCTTT.